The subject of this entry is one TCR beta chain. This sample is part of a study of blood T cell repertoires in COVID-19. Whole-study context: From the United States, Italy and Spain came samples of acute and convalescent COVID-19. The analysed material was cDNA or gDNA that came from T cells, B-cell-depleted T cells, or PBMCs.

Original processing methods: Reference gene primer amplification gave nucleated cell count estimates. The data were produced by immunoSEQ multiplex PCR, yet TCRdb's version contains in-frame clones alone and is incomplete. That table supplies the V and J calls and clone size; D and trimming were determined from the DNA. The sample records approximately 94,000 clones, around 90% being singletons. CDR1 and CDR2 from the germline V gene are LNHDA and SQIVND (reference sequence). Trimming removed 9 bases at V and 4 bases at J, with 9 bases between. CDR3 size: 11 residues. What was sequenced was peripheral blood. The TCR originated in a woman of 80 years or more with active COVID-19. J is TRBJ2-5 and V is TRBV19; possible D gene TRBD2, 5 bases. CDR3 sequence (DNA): TGTGCCAGAACGGGGATAGAGACCCAGTACTTC. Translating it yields CARTGIETQYF.